Shown below are 5 T cell receptor beta chains from a single sample sequenced in a study of identical twins. TCRdb independently ran MiXCR on the 5' RACE reads; one entry per CDR3 protein. In the table there are about 100,000 distinct CDR3 sequences, under 6.5% of which are singletons. The sequenced material came from memory T cells sorted from blood. Receptors were obtained from a woman aged 45-65 years in good health.

This clonotype was counted many times. The chain is built from TRBV28 and TRBJ1-2; maybe TRBD1 (5 bases). The CDR3 is 14 residues long. CDR1 is MDHEN, CDR2 SYDVKM, per germline. Trimming removed 3 bases at V and 8 bases at J, with 16 bases between. This chain's CDR3 is CASSFGTGFSGYTF. The CDR3 DNA sequence: TGTGCCAGCAGTTTCGGGACGGGCTTCTCCGGCTACACCTTC.

The chain couples TRBV12-5 to TRBJ2-3; a possible D gene is TRBD1 (5 bases). CDR3 length: 12 amino acids. Germline CDR1 is LGHNT and CDR2 is FRNRAP. The V end lost 7 bases, the J end lost 3 bases, and 8 bases lay between the germline ends. The CDR3 protein is CASARTTDTQYF. The CDR3 DNA reads TGTGCTAGTGCTAGGACAACAGATACGCAGTATTTT. The whole variable domain, filled in from reference TRBV12-5 and TRBJ2-3, reads DARVTQTPRHKVTEMGQEVTMRCQPILGHNTVFWYRQTMMQGLELLAYFRNRAPLDDSGMPKDRFSAEMPDATLATLKIQPSEPRDSAVYFCASARTTDTQYFGPGTRLTVL.

This clonotype was picked up many times. The V and J genes are TRBV7-8 and TRBJ2-2; D possibly matches TRBD1 or TRBD2 (6 bases each). The length of the CDR3 is 15 residues. Trimming stripped 8 bases from V and 9 bases from J, with 22 bases between. Germline V gene sequence: CDR1 SGHVS, CDR2 FQNEAQ. The CDR3 here is CASGQRVIGTRELFF. CDR3 bases: TGTGCCAGCGGACAGCGGGTCATAGGTACCCGGGAGCTGTTTTTT.

The chain couples TRBV20-1 to TRBJ2-1; the D gene is possibly TRBD2 (6 bases). CDR1 DFQATT and CDR2 SNEGSKA come from the germline V gene (reference sequence). This CDR3 comprises 14 residues. V was pared by 0 bases and J by 7 bases, with 13 bases between. The CDR3: CSARDHKSGNEQFF. The CDR3 DNA sequence: TGCAGTGCTAGAGACCACAAGAGCGGGAATGAGCAGTTCTTC.

V and J are TRBV4-1 and TRBJ2-2, with D hard to call. This CDR3 contains 15 residues. Between the trimmed V and J ends, which lost 4 bases and 10 bases, there was a span of 19 bases. Germline CDR1 MGHRA, CDR2 YSYEKL. CDR3 DNA sequence: TGCGCCAGCAGCCTCTCGGAGCCTGCGGTGGTGGAGCTGTTTTTT. Protein: CASSLSEPAVVELFF.